What follows are 20 T cell receptor beta chains derived from one specimen sequenced in a study of cytomegalovirus exposure and HLA in healthy donors (dated by TCRdb to about 2017). Library method: the immunoSEQ multiplex PCR assay. For the multiplex PCR, a mixture combining 60 forward primers for TCR Vbeta segments and 13 reverse primers for TCR Jbeta segments was used. Held by TCRdb, this immuneACCESS table contains in-frame sequences only and omits some clones. Under half of the omission traces to an unresolved V gene where checked; the cause of the rest is unknown. The sample table contains some 180,000 clones; only one count was recorded for about 77% of them. In total, the top ten clones hold approximately 2.9% of the sample. The sequencing input was PBMCs. The receptor set was obtained from a female donor in good health and CMV-seronegative.

This clone was seen only once. V usage is TRBV6-6 and J usage is TRBJ2-3, with a weak D call TRBD2 (5 bases). Trimming cost V 7 bases and J 7 bases, with 18 bases left between them. The CDR3 has 14 residues. Germline V gives CDR1 MNHNY, CDR2 SVGAGI (reference sequence). The CDR3 here is CASTRPGGVNTQYF. The CDR3 DNA reads TGTGCCAGCACTCGCCCCGGAGGAGTAAATACGCAGTATTTT.

This clone was counted a single time. The V and J genes are TRBV9 and TRBJ2-3, with D tentatively TRBD2 (6 bases). Germline CDR1 reads SGDLS; CDR2 reads YYNGEE. V was cut by 4 bases and J by 8 bases, with 14 bases left in between. This CDR3 has 13 residues. Written as DNA, the CDR3 is TGTGCCAGCAGCCCACAATTGGGAGGTACGCAGTATTTT. Its protein is CASSPQLGGTQYF. Variable domain in full (rest from reference TRBV9 and TRBJ2-3): DSGVTQTPKHLITATGQRVTLRCSPRSGDLSVYWYQQSLDQGLQFLIQYYNGEERAKGNILERFSAQQFPDLHSELNLSSLELGDSALYFCASSPQLGGTQYFGPGTRLTVL.

The rearrangement joins TRBV5-6 to TRBJ1-1; the D gene is possibly TRBD1 (6 bases). Germline V gene data show CDR1 as SGHDT and CDR2 as YYEEEE. V was trimmed by 2 bases and J by 1 base, leaving 9 bases between them. The CDR3 sequence is 14 residues long. The chain's CDR3 is CASSFRGRNTEAFF. The CDR3 region has the DNA TGTGCCAGCAGCTTCAGGGGTAGGAACACTGAAGCTTTCTTT.

This sequence joins TRBV19 and TRBJ1-1; 9 bases map to TRBD1. The trim removed 3 bases at V and 7 bases at J, leaving 12 bases unmatched. The CDR3 covers 16 residues. Germline V gives CDR1 LNHDA, CDR2 SQIVND (reference sequence). Here the CDR3 reads CASSILPDRGMDEAFF. CDR3 bases: TGTGCCAGTAGTATTCTCCCGGACAGGGGAATGGATGAAGCTTTCTTT.

The J gene is TRBJ2-7, the V gene TRBV13; 7 bases match TRBD1. Germline values: CDR1 PRHDT, CDR2 FYEKMQ (reference sequence). V gave up 4 bases and J gave up 6 bases; unmatched junction bases: 6. This CDR3 has 13 residues. The CDR3 is CASSSTGLAEQYF. As DNA, the CDR3 is TGTGCCAGCAGCTCGACAGGGTTGGCCGAGCAGTACTTC.

The gene calls are TRBV29-1 and TRBJ2-7; a possible D gene is TRBD1 (6 bases). Germline V CDR1 and CDR2: SQVTM, ANQGSEA. The CDR3 sequence is 15 residues long. Trimming removed 0 bases from V and 7 bases from J, with 19 bases in between. The CDR3 DNA is TGCAGCGTTGAAGATTCCACAGGCCCGAGGGGGGAGCAGTACTTC. Translating it yields CSVEDSTGPRGEQYF.

In DNA form, the CDR3 reads TGTGCCAGCAGTGACCCCCCAGTCAACACCGGGGAGCTGTTTTTT. It specifies CASSDPPVNTGELFF. The chain links TRBV2 to TRBJ2-2; no reliable D call. V gave up 3 bases and J gave up 2 bases, with 10 bases separating them. The CDR3 runs 15 residues. CDR1 is SNHLY, CDR2 FYNNEI, per germline.

CDR3 in amino acids: CASSLTSGTYEQYF. The CDR3 DNA reads TGTGCCAGCAGCTTGACTAGCGGCACCTACGAGCAGTACTTC. The rearrangement joins TRBV5-6 to TRBJ2-7, with 8 positions matching TRBD2. Trimming took 1 base from V and 2 from J; bases not matched to a gene: 2. CDR3 size: 14 residues. Germline loops: CDR1 SGHDT, CDR2 YYEEEE.

The rearrangement uses TRBV6-5 and TRBJ1-1; TRBD1 agrees at 8 bases. The CDR3 extends over 15 amino acids. Per the germline V gene, CDR1 is MNHEY and CDR2 is SVGAGI. The trim removed 4 bases at V and 0 bases at J, leaving 4 bases unmatched. In DNA, the CDR3 is TGTGCCAGCAGTTCCCGGACAGGGTTGAACACTGAAGCTTTCTTT. Its translation: CASSSRTGLNTEAFF.

The chain recombines TRBV7-9 with TRBJ1-4; 9 bases align to TRBD1. CDR3 length equals 16 residues. J lost 4 bases, V lost 4 bases, and 7 bases had no gene match. The germline CDR1 and CDR2 sequences are SEHNR and FQNEAQ (reference sequence). CDR3 residues: CASSYTGGAGNEKLFF. CDR3 nucleotide sequence: TGTGCCAGCAGCTATACAGGGGGCGCTGGTAATGAAAAACTGTTTTTT.

The V gene is TRBV7-8, the J gene TRBJ2-7; possibly TRBD1 for D (6 bases). Germline lookup yields CDR1 SGHVS and CDR2 FQNEAQ. The length of the CDR3 is 14 residues. V was clipped by 5 bases and J by 2 bases, with 13 bases between them. The CDR3 nucleotides read TGTGCCAGCAGCATACAGGGTACCACCTACGAGCAGTACTTC. This sequence encodes CASSIQGTTYEQYF.

V usage is TRBV28 and J usage is TRBJ2-1; 10 positions agree with TRBD2. The junction had 3 bases not matched to a gene; V was cut back by 2 bases and J by 8 bases. The germline gives CDR1 MDHEN, CDR2 SYDVKM. There are 14 residues in the CDR3. CDR3 sequence: CASSLPGTSDEQFF. The CDR3 DNA sequence: TGTGCCAGCAGTTTACCAGGGACTAGCGATGAGCAGTTCTTC.

This clone turned up a few times. This rearrangement joins TRBV5-5 to TRBJ1-4, with D perhaps matching TRBD1 (5 bases). The CDR3 extends over 13 amino acids. The V gene's germline CDR1 is SGHKS and CDR2 YYEKEE (reference sequence). V was trimmed by 5 bases and J by 7 bases, leaving 12 bases between them. In DNA, the CDR3 is TGTGCCAGCAGTCAGGGACTGACTGAAAAACTGTTTTTT. It specifies CASSQGLTEKLFF. The entire variable domain, with the rest obtained from reference TRBV5-5 and TRBJ1-4, is as follows: DAGVTQSPTHLIKTRGQQVTLRCSPISGHKSVSWYQQVLGQGPQFIFQYYEKEERGRGNFPDRFSARQFPNYSSELNVNALLLGDSALYLCASSQGLTEKLFFGSGTQLSVL.

The chain employs TRBV30 and TRBJ1-3; D is ambiguous. The germline V and J ends were trimmed by 2 bases and 4 bases, with 18 bases remaining between them. The CDR3 spans 16 residues. CDR1 GTSNPN and CDR2 SVGIG come from the germline V gene (reference sequence). CDR3 nucleotide sequence: TGTGCCTGGAGTTTGCGCAGCGGGGTCGCAGGAAACACCATATATTTT. This sequence encodes CAWSLRSGVAGNTIYF.

V is TRBV9 and J is TRBJ2-7, with 9 nucleotides matching TRBD2. Trimming took 1 base from V and 6 from J; bases not matched to a gene: 11. The CDR3 runs to 16 residues. CDR1 is SGDLS and CDR2 is YYNGEE in the germline V gene. The CDR3 region is CASSVNPSGVSGEQYF. As DNA, the CDR3 is TGTGCCAGCAGCGTAAACCCTAGCGGGGTTTCGGGCGAGCAGTACTTC.

J is TRBJ2-6 and V is TRBV6-1, with D maybe TRBD2 (5 bases). V was pared by 4 bases and J by 2 bases, with 9 bases between. The CDR3 has 15 amino acids. Looked up from germline, CDR1 is MNHNS and CDR2 is SASEGT. CDR3 in amino acids: CASSGGLAGANVLTF. CDR3 sequence (DNA): TGTGCCAGCAGTGGAGGGCTGGCTGGGGCCAACGTCCTGACTTTC.

The genes are TRBV11-3 and TRBJ2-7; 9 bases fit TRBD1. From germline, CDR1 is SGHNT and CDR2 YENEEA. The V and J ends lost 4 bases and 6 bases, in that order; junction bases with no gene match: 10. This CDR3 has 15 residues. In nucleotides, the CDR3 is TGTGCCAGCAGCTCGTGGGACAGGGAGAGTCCCGAGCAGTACTTC. Translated, it gives CASSSWDRESPEQYF. Full variable domain (outside the CDR3, taken from reference TRBV11-3 and TRBJ2-7): EAGVVQSPRYKIIEKKQPVAFWCNPISGHNTLYWYLQNLGQGPELLIRYENEEAVDDSQLPKDRFSAERLKGVDSTLKIQPAELGDSAVYLCASSSWDRESPEQYFGPGTRLTVT.

The chain couples TRBV5-1 to TRBJ2-7; TRBD1 might be the D (5 bases). Between the trimmed V and J ends, which lost 4 bases and 3 bases, there was a span of 17 bases. CDR3 length equals 15 residues. Per the germline V gene, CDR1 is SGHRS and CDR2 is YFSETQ. In nucleotides, the CDR3 is TGCGCCAGCAGCGAAACGCAGGGTCGTAGCTACGAGCAGTACTTC. Translation gives CASSETQGRSYEQYF.

The V gene is TRBV2, the J gene TRBJ1-3; no definite D call. With 4 bases removed from V and 2 bases from J, the gap between germline ends came to 15 bases. Germline V CDR1 and CDR2: SNHLY, FYNNEI. The CDR3 runs 16 residues. The CDR3, as DNA: TGTGCCAGCAGTGTACTAGGAAGTCTGGCTGGAAACACCATATATTTT. Protein: CASSVLGSLAGNTIYF.

This rearrangement joins TRBV6-1 to TRBJ2-7; the match to TRBD1 covers 8 bases. V lost 7 bases, J lost 1 base, and 9 bases stayed unmatched. CDR3 length equals 15 residues. Germline V gives CDR1 MNHNS, CDR2 SASEGT. DNA of the CDR3: TGTGCCAGCACTGTATCCCGGACAGGGTCCTACGAGCAGTACTTC. It codes for CASTVSRTGSYEQYF.